This T cell receptor beta chain was documented in a study of T cell repertoires in cytomegalovirus infection (dated by TCRdb to the late 2010s). Context from the whole study: Donor HLA type was relevant to the analysis, because carriage of CMV infection together with the matching HLA type was indicated by public TCR beta signatures. Findings and caveats that apply to the study as a whole: In both this cohort and an independent cohort of 350 or so donors, the cumulative frequency of public TCR beta family members distinguished carriers of CMV infection plus the relevant HLA type. In the ex vivo response, HLA-C-restricted CMV-specific TCR beta clonotypes were dominant, and in two of eight donors the single most frequent clonotype came from this HLA-C-restricted group.

CDR1 and CDR2, per the germline V gene, are SGHRS and YFSETQ. The CDR3 measures 13 amino acids from cysteine to phenylalanine. The kept DNA is CDR3 alone, 39 bases in frame from the first base. Cut back by 0 bases and 7 bases, the V and J ends lie 11 bases apart. As to this clonotype: Its antigen is not yet known. No much larger clone exists at a distance of one base, and base qualities are not known.

Instrument used: Illumina HiSeq 1500. Using fastp at Q25 and MiXCR, TCRdb reprocessed the public reads and kept productive beta chains. Every distinct CDR3 protein forms one entry, paired with its most common genes and DNA. The sample records fewer than 550,000 distinct CDR3 sequences, 15% to 20% of which are singletons. The ten largest make up 20% to 30% of the sample. The sample was CD8+ T cells from PBMCs. The TCR originated in a human donor in good health (CMV status not recorded). Some clones in this sample may be carry-over from other donors' samples. The chain links TRBV5-1 with TRBJ2-7; possibly the D gene is TRBD1, per 5 matching bases. The CDR3 protein is CASSLESGREQYF. The sequenced DNA is TGCGCCAGCAGCTTGGAATCAGGGCGGGAGCAGTACTTC. Here the CDR3 is joined to the reference TRBV5-1 and TRBJ2-7 genes, and the full variable domain is: KAGVTQTPRYLIKTRGQQVTLSCSPISGHRSVSWYQQTPGQGLQFLFEYFSETQRNKGNFPGRFSGRQFSNSRSEMNVSTLELGDSALYLCASSLESGREQYFGPGTRLTVT.